This entry is about one T cell receptor (beta chain). The antigen is unknown. This entry comes from a study of cytomegalovirus exposure and HLA in healthy donors. Study-wide results and caveats: Some TCR beta chains (around 160 of them) were listed as cytomegalovirus-associated. Most TCR sequences were seen very rarely across donors, but some public TCRs occurred in many. A later analysis linked a missense variant in DCLRE1C to the trimming of TCR beta V and J genes. With high specificity and sensitivity, the classifier reportedly diagnosed cytomegalovirus status.

Primers included in the PCR were 60 Vbeta and 13 Jbeta primers. The repertoire was sequenced with immunoSEQ multiplex PCR; TCRdb's copy has only in-frame clones and lacks some. The sample includes 62,000 or so clones, approximately 87% of them seen just once. Sequencing used PBMCs. This clonotype was obtained from a man aged 18 to 30 in good health and CMV-seronegative.

This chain's CDR3 is CASSLIQGSNYGYTF. For the CDR3, the DNA is TGTGCCAGCAGTCTAATACAGGGATCTAACTATGGCTACACCTTC. The chain links TRBV28 to TRBJ1-2; a weak D match, TRBD1 (6 bases). Germline CDR1 reads MDHEN; CDR2 reads SYDVKM. The CDR3 has 15 residues. The V gene lost 5 bases and the J gene lost 0 bases, with 13 bases spanning the gap.